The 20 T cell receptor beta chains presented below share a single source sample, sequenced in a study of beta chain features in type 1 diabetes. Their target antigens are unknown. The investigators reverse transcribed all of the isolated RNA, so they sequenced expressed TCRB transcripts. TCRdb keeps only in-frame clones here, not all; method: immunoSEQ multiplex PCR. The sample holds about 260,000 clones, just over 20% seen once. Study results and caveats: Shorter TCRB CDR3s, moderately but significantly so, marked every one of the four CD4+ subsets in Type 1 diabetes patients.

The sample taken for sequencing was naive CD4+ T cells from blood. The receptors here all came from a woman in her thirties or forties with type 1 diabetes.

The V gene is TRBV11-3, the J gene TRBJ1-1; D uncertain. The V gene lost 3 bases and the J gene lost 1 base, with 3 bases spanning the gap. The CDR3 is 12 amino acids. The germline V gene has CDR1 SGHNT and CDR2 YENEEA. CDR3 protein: CASSFKNTEAFF. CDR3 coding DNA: TGTGCCAGCAGCTTCAAGAACACTGAAGCTTTCTTT.

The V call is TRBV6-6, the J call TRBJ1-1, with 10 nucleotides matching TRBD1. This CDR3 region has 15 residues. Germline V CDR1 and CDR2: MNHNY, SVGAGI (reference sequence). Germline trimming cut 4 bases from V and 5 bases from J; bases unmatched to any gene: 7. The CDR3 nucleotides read TGTGCCAGCAGTTCCGTTCCGGGACAGGGGACTGAAGCTTTCTTT. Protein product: CASSSVPGQGTEAFF.

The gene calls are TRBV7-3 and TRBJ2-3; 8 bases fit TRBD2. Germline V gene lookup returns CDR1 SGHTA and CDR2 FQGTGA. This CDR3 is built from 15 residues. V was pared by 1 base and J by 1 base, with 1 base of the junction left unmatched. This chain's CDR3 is CASSLNSGGTDTQYF. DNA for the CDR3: TGTGCCAGCAGCTTAAATAGCGGGGGCACAGATACGCAGTATTTT.

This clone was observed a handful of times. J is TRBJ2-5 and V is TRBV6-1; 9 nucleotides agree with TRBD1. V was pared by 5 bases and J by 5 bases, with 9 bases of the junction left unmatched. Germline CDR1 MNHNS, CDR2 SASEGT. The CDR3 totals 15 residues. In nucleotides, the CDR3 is TGTGCCAGCAGTTCCTGGACAGGGGCTGGTGAGACCCAGTACTTC. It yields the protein CASSSWTGAGETQYF.

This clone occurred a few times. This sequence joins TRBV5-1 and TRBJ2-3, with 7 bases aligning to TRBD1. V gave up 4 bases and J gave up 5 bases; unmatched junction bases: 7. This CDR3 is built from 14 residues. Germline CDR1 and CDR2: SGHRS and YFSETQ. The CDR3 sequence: CASSQGTAGDTQYF. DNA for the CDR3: TGCGCCAGCAGCCAAGGGACAGCAGGAGATACGCAGTATTTT.

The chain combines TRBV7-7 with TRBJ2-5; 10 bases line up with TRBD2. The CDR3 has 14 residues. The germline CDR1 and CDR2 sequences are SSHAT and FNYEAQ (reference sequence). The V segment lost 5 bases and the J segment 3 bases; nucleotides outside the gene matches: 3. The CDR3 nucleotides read TGTGCCAGCAGCCCCGGGACTAGCGAAGAGACCCAGTACTTC. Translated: CASSPGTSEETQYF.

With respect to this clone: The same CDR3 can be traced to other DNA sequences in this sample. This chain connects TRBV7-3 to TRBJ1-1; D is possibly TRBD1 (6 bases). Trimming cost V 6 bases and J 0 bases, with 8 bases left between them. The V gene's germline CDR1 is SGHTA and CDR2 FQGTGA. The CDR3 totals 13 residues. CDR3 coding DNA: TGTGCCAGCAGTCGGACAGTGAACACTGAAGCTTTCTTT. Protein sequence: CASSRTVNTEAFF.

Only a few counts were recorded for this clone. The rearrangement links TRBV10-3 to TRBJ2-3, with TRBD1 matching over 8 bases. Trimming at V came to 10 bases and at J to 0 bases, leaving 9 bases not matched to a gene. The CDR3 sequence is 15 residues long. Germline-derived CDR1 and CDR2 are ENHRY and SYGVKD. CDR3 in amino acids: CATSGGQTSTDTQYF. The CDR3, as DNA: TGTGCCACTTCAGGGGGCCAAACTAGCACAGATACGCAGTATTTT.

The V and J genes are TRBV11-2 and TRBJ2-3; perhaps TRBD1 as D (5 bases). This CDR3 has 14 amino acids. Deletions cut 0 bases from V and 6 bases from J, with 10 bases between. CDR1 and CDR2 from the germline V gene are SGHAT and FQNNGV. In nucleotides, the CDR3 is TGTGCCAGCAGCTTAGAGCAGGGTCCGGATACGCAGTATTTT. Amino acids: CASSLEQGPDTQYF.

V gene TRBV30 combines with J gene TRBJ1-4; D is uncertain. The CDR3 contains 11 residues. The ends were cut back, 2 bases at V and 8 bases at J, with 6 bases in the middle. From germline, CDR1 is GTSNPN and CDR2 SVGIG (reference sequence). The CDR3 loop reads CAWSLAEKLFF. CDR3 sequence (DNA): TGTGCCTGGAGTTTAGCCGAAAAACTGTTTTTT.

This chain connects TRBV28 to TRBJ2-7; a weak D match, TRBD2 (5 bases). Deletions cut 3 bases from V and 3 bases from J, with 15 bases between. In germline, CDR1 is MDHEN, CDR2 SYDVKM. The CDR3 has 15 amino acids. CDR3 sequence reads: CASSLRAVAYYEQYF. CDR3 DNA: TGTGCCAGCAGTTTGCGGGCCGTAGCCTACTACGAGCAGTACTTC.

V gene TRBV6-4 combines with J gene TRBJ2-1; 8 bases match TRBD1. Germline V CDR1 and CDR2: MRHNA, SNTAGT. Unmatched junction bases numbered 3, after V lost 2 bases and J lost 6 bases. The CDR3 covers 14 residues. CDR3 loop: CASSDGQGANEQFF. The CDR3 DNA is TGTGCCAGCAGTGACGGTCAGGGGGCCAATGAGCAGTTCTTC.

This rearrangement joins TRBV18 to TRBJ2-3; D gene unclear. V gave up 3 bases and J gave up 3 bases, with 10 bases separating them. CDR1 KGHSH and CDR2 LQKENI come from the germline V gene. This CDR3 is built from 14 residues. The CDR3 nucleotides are TGTGCCAGCTCACCTCCAGTTCGTACAGATACGCAGTATTTT. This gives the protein CASSPPVRTDTQYF. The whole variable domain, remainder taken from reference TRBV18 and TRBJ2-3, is NAGVMQNPRHLVRRRGQEARLRCSPMKGHSHVYWYRQLPEEGLKFMVYLQKENIIDESGMPKERFSAEFPKEGPSILRIQQVVRGDSAAYFCASSPPVRTDTQYFGPGTRLTVL.

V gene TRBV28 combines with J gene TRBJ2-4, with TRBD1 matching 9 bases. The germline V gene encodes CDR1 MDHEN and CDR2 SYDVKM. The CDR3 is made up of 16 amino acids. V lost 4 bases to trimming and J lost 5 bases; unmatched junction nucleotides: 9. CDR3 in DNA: TGTGCCAGCAGTTCAGGACAGGGGCGTGGGCAAAACATTCAGTACTTC. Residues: CASSSGQGRGQNIQYF. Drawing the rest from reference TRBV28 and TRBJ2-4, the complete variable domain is DVKVTQSSRYLVKRTGEKVFLECVQDMDHENMFWYRQDPGLGLRLIYFSYDVKMKEKGDIPEGYSVSREKKERFSLILESASTNQTSMYLCASSSGQGRGQNIQYFGAGTRLSVL.

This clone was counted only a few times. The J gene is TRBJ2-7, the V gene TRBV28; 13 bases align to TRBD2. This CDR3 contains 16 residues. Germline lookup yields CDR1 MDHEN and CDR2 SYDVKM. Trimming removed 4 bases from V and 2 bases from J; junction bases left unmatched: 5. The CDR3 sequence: CASSSPGTSGAYEQYF. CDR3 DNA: TGTGCCAGCAGTTCCCCCGGGACTAGCGGGGCCTACGAGCAGTACTTC.

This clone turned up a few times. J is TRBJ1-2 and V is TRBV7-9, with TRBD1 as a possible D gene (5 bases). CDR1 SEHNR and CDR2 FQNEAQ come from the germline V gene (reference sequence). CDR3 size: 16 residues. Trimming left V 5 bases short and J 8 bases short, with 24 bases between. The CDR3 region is CASSRLRRDQAGGYTF. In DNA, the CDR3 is TGTGCCAGCAGCCGCCTCCGGAGGGACCAGGCGGGCGGCTACACCTTC.

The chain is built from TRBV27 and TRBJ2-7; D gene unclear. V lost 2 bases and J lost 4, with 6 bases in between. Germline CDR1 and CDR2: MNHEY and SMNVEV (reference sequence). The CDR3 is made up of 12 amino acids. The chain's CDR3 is CASSLGGYEQYF. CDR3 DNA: TGTGCCAGCAGTTTAGGCGGATACGAGCAGTACTTC.

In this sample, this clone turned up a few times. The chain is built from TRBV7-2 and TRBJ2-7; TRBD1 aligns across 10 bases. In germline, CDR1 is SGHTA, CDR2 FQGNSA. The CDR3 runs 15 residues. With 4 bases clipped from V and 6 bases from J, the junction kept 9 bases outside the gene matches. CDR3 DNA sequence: TGTGCCAGCAGCTCCCCCGGGACAGGGGTGGTCGAGCAGTACTTC. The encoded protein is CASSSPGTGVVEQYF.

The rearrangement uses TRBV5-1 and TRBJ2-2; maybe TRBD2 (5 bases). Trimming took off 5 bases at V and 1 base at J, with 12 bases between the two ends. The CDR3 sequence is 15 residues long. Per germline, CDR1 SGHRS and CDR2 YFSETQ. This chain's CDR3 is CASSFGRENTGELFF. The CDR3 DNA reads TGCGCCAGCAGTTTCGGACGGGAGAACACCGGGGAGCTGTTTTTT.

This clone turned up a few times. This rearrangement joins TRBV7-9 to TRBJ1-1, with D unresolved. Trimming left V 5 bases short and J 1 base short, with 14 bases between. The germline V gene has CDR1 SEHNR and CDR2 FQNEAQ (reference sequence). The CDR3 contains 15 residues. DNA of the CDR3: TGTGCCAGCAGCCATAGCCCCCCGGGGAACACTGAAGCTTTCTTT. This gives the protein CASSHSPPGNTEAFF.